A single sample gave rise to the 32 T cell receptor beta chains below, sequenced in a study of regulatory T cells in long-lasting Graves disease. Sample time point: persistent/refractory GD, antithyroid drugs over 5 years with positive TRAb. PBMC-derived RNA was used for the TCR library. Libraries of TCR beta came from iRepertoire HTBI primers plus Arm-PCR of CDR3 regions. TCRdb re-analysed the multiplex PCR reads in MiXCR, keeping a single row per CDR3 protein. The sample carries fewer than 400,000 distinct CDR3 sequences, around 20% recorded once. The material was peripheral blood mononuclear cells (PBMCs), obtained when the disease was refractory, from a patient treated with antithyroid drugs. Receptor source: a female donor with Graves disease.

The rearrangement joins TRBV20-1 to TRBJ1-1, with D perhaps matching TRBD1 (5 bases). This CDR3 is built from 14 residues. The germline CDR1 and CDR2 sequences are DFQATT and SNEGSKA (reference sequence). The V end was cut by 6 bases, the J end by 6 bases, with 20 bases between. CDR3 sequence reads: CSAHRTPTGPEAFF. CDR3 coding DNA: TGCAGTGCCCACAGGACTCCAACGGGACCTGAAGCTTTCTTT.

This clonotype was counted a single time. A read error is possible here, since a much larger clone lies one base away. The gene calls are TRBV2 and TRBJ2-7, with TRBD1 identical over 8 bases. Germline V gene data show CDR1 as SNHLY and CDR2 as FYNNEI. CDR3 length: 14 residues. CDR3 amino acids: CASSVQGVPYEQCF. DNA for the CDR3: TGTGCCAGCAGTGTACAGGGGGTCCCCTACGAGCAGTGCTTC.

The rearrangement links TRBV7-2 to TRBJ2-7, with D possibly called TRBD1 or TRBD2 (5 bases each). The germline V gene encodes CDR1 SGHTA and CDR2 FQGNSA. Trimming took 6 bases from V and 4 from J, leaving 13 bases between them. The CDR3 loop spans 13 amino acids. Here the CDR3 reads CASRGVGGYEQYF. The DNA of the CDR3 is TGTGCCAGCAGGGGTGTTGGGGGTTACGAGCAGTACTTC.

This clonotype was detected ten times or more. This chain joins TRBV12-3 or TRBV12-4 and TRBJ1-1, with D perhaps matching TRBD1 (5 bases). V was shortened by 5 bases and J by 4 bases, with 14 bases between the two germline ends. The CDR3 has 14 residues. The DNA of the CDR3 is TGTGCCAGCAGTCTATTTGGGGGGAGCACTGAAGCTTTCTTT. This gives the protein CASSLFGGSTEAFF.

This clonotype was counted at least ten times. The chain joins TRBV7-2 to TRBJ1-1; weak D call: TRBD1 (6 bases). V lost 6 bases to trimming and J lost 2 bases, with 10 bases between them. The CDR3 loop spans 13 amino acids. CDR1 is SGHTA and CDR2 is FQGNSA in the germline V gene. CDR3 residues: CASSWGPNTEAFF. The CDR3, as DNA: TGTGCCAGCAGTTGGGGGCCTAACACTGAAGCTTTCTTT. Full variable domain (missing parts from reference TRBV7-2 and TRBJ1-1): GAGVSQSPSNKVTEKGKDVELRCDPISGHTALYWYRQSLGQGLEFLIYFQGNSAPDKSGLPSDRFSAERTGGSVSTLTIQRTQQEDSAVYLCASSWGPNTEAFFGQGTRLTVV.

This clonotype appeared many times. This chain links TRBV20-1 with TRBJ1-2; D not certain. The CDR3 consists of 12 residues. Germline lookup yields CDR1 DFQATT and CDR2 SNEGSKA (reference sequence). V shed 5 bases and J shed 4 bases, with 11 bases lying between them. CDR3 nucleotide sequence: TGCAGTGCTCCCACAACCGCCTATGGCTACACCTTC. Its protein product is CSAPTTAYGYTF.

The rearrangement links TRBV7-2 to TRBJ1-5; 8 positions match TRBD1. Germline CDR1 is SGHTA and CDR2 is FQGNSA. This CDR3 is built from 15 residues. V shed 3 bases, J shed 4 bases, and the junction held 5 bases outside the gene matches. The CDR3 region has the DNA TGTGCCAGCAGCTTGGGACAGGCAAATAATCAGCCCCAGCATTTT. As protein: CASSLGQANNQPQHF.

The chain has TRBV4-1 and TRBJ2-7; D is undetermined. Germline V gene sequence: CDR1 MGHRA, CDR2 YSYEKL. The CDR3 sequence is 16 residues long. With 1 base removed from V and 1 base from J, the gap between germline ends came to 14 bases. CDR3 DNA: TGCGCCAGCAGCCAAGTAGCTACCTCCGTGTCCTACGAGCAGTACTTC. Its translation is CASSQVATSVSYEQYF.

The chain uses TRBV20-1 and TRBJ1-2; D is undetermined. CDR3 length: 13 amino acids. Germline V CDR1 and CDR2: DFQATT, SNEGSKA (reference sequence). Trimming cost V 7 bases and J 5 bases, with 17 bases left between them. CDR3 sequence: CSVLRTELYGYTF. Here the CDR3 DNA reads TGCAGTGTCCTACGAACGGAGCTGTATGGCTACACCTTC.

This clonotype has ten or more counts. The chain recombines TRBV30 with TRBJ1-2; D is uncertain. The CDR3 runs to 15 residues. V dropped 5 bases and J dropped 1 base, with 17 bases sitting between them. Germline V gene sequence: CDR1 GTSNPN, CDR2 SVGIG (reference sequence). As DNA, the CDR3 is TGTGCCTGGGCAAGATCCCCCCCGGTTAACTATGGCTACACCTTC. This encodes CAWARSPPVNYGYTF.

This clonotype has a count of ten or more. The V gene is TRBV28, the J gene TRBJ2-2, with 16 bases fitting TRBD2. Germline V lookup: CDR1 MDHEN, CDR2 SYDVKM. The trim removed 4 bases at V and 2 bases at J, leaving 10 bases unmatched. CDR3 size: 20 residues. The CDR3 protein is CASSWTVGTSGRGNTGELFF. The CDR3 nucleotides read TGTGCCAGCAGTTGGACTGTTGGGACTAGCGGGAGGGGTAACACCGGGGAGCTGTTTTTT.

V usage is TRBV5-1 and J usage is TRBJ1-2, with D uncertain. Trimming shortened V by 5 bases and J by 2 bases, and 10 bases separated the two germline ends. The CDR3 totals 13 residues. Germline values: CDR1 SGHRS, CDR2 YFSETQ. DNA for the CDR3: TGCGCCAGCAGTGAGACCATCAACTATGGCTACACCTTC. This translates into CASSETINYGYTF.

The chain combines TRBV2 with TRBJ2-7; no clear D. This CDR3 comprises 14 residues. V was cut by 4 bases and J by 3 bases, with 13 bases left in between. The V gene's germline CDR1 is SNHLY and CDR2 FYNNEI. CDR3 sequence: CASSVEADLYEQYF. The CDR3 DNA follows: TGTGCCAGCAGTGTCGAAGCTGATCTCTACGAGCAGTACTTC.

CDR3 residues: CASSQGEGSSYTGELFF. CDR3 sequence (DNA): TGTGCCAGCAGCCAAGGGGAGGGGTCGTCGTACACCGGGGAGCTGTTTTTT. V and J are TRBV3-1 and TRBJ2-2, with 7 nucleotides matching TRBD2. This CDR3 comprises 17 residues. Germline loops: CDR1 LGHDT, CDR2 YNNKEL (reference sequence). Trimming at V came to 1 base and at J to 3 bases, leaving 8 bases not matched to a gene. Full variable domain (outside the CDR3, taken from reference TRBV3-1 and TRBJ2-2): DTAVSQTPKYLVTQMGNDKSIKCEQNLGHDTMYWYKQDSKKFLKIMFSYNNKELIINETVPNRFSPKSPDKAHLNLHINSLELGDSAVYFCASSQGEGSSYTGELFFGEGSRLTVL.

This clonotype was recorded at least ten times. This chain connects TRBV27 to TRBJ1-1; unclear D gene. Germline V gives CDR1 MNHEY, CDR2 SMNVEV (reference sequence). The V and J ends lost 3 bases and 4 bases respectively, with 15 bases between them. The CDR3 is 15 amino acids. The CDR3 nucleotides are TGTGCCAGCAGTTTTCAGCCCACAGTTAGCACTGAAGCTTTCTTT. Amino acids: CASSFQPTVSTEAFF.

This clonotype was seen only a few times. A read error may explain this, as a much larger clone is one base away. The rearrangement links TRBV12-3 or TRBV12-4 to TRBJ2-5; 7 nucleotides align to TRBD2. V lost 4 bases, J lost 3 bases, and 11 bases stayed unmatched. CDR3 length: 16 residues. CDR3 coding DNA: TGTGCCAGCAGTTACGGACTAGTGGGAGAAAAAGAGACCCAGTACTTC. This encodes CASSYGLVGEKETQYF.

The chain has TRBV7-2 and TRBJ2-2; D not certain. The CDR3 extends over 18 amino acids. Germline V gene sequence: CDR1 SGHTA, CDR2 FQGNSA. V was shortened by 1 base and J by 0 bases, with 15 bases between the two germline ends. Here the CDR3 reads CASSLVALVPTNTGELFF. The CDR3 DNA follows: TGTGCCAGCAGCTTAGTAGCCCTGGTTCCTACGAACACCGGGGAGCTGTTTTTT. Full variable domain (missing parts from reference TRBV7-2 and TRBJ2-2): GAGVSQSPSNKVTEKGKDVELRCDPISGHTALYWYRQSLGQGLEFLIYFQGNSAPDKSGLPSDRFSAERTGGSVSTLTIQRTQQEDSAVYLCASSLVALVPTNTGELFFGEGSRLTVL.

This clonotype was found many times. The rearrangement links TRBV7-2 to TRBJ1-2, with D possibly being TRBD1 (6 bases). V lost 5 bases, J lost 8 bases, and 21 bases lay in between. This CDR3 is 15 amino acids long. CDR1 and CDR2 (germline): SGHTA, FQGNSA. For the CDR3, the DNA is TGTGCCAGCAGCCTAGATAGTCAGGGGCGAGGGGGCTACACCTTC. This translates into CASSLDSQGRGGYTF.

The J gene is TRBJ2-4, the V gene TRBV9, with D possibly called TRBD1 or TRBD2 (5 bases each). This CDR3 spans 14 amino acids. CDR1 and CDR2 (germline): SGDLS, YYNGEE. The V gene lost 3 bases and the J gene lost 0 bases, with 7 bases spanning the gap. The CDR3: CASSAGTAKNIQYF. The DNA of the CDR3 is TGTGCCAGCAGCGCCGGGACAGCCAAAAACATTCAGTACTTC.

The chain carries TRBV27 and TRBJ2-1, with D hard to call. V was trimmed by 1 base and J by 3 bases, leaving 4 bases between them. Germline loops: CDR1 MNHEY, CDR2 SMNVEV (reference sequence). CDR3 length: 13 amino acids. The CDR3 protein is CASSLFSYNEQFF. The CDR3 DNA follows: TGTGCCAGCAGTTTATTTAGCTACAATGAGCAGTTCTTC.

The chain couples TRBV7-2 to TRBJ1-1; perhaps TRBD1 as D (6 bases). Germline assignment: CDR1 SGHTA and CDR2 FQGNSA. The V end was cut by 2 bases, the J end by 11 bases, with 15 bases between. CDR3 length: 13 residues. CDR3 in amino acids: CASSLRTDRWAFF. The CDR3 nucleotides read TGTGCCAGCAGCTTAAGGACCGACAGGTGGGCTTTCTTT.

This clonotype was seen a handful of times. The chain recombines TRBV10-3 with TRBJ2-6; D perhaps matches TRBD2 (5 bases). The CDR3 runs to 15 residues. The germline V gene encodes CDR1 ENHRY and CDR2 SYGVKD. Trimming pared 2 bases from V and 2 bases from J, leaving 7 bases between. The CDR3 DNA follows: TGTGCCATCAGTGAGGAGGGAACTGGGGCCAACGTCCTGACTTTC. Its protein is CAISEEGTGANVLTF.

This clonotype came up many times. The J gene is TRBJ2-1, the V gene TRBV12-3 or TRBV12-4; 7 bases line up with TRBD2. The V segment lost 0 bases and the J segment 2 bases; nucleotides outside the gene matches: 7. CDR3 size: 17 residues. The CDR3 coding sequence is TGTGCCAGCAGTTTAGCCCCCGGGGAGGGTCCCTACAATGAGCAGTTCTTC. It is translated as CASSLAPGEGPYNEQFF.

The chain combines TRBV11-2 with TRBJ2-5; D tentatively fits TRBD1 or TRBD2 (5 bases each). With 5 bases removed from V and 2 bases from J, the gap between germline ends came to 15 bases. The CDR3 sequence is 15 residues long. Germline V CDR1 and CDR2: SGHAT, FQNNGV. The CDR3, as DNA: TGTGCCAGCAGCCCTATGGGTGGGGGTCAAGAGACCCAGTACTTC. Its protein product is CASSPMGGGQETQYF.

This rearrangement joins TRBV7-8 to TRBJ2-7; 7 bases are shared with TRBD2. The V gene end was trimmed by 5 bases and the J gene end by 4 bases; junction bases not matched to a gene: 8. This CDR3 spans 14 amino acids. Germline V lookup: CDR1 SGHVS, CDR2 FQNEAQ. CDR3 residues: CASSRAGYNYEQYF. The CDR3 bases are TGTGCCAGCAGCCGAGCGGGATACAATTACGAGCAGTACTTC.

In its sample, this clonotype was seen a few times. The chain links TRBV2 to TRBJ1-1, with a tentative D call TRBD1 (5 bases). Trimming took 6 bases from V and 1 from J, leaving 9 bases between them. This CDR3 is built from 13 residues. Per the germline V gene, CDR1 is SNHLY and CDR2 is FYNNEI. CDR3 DNA: TGTGCCAGCAGCATCGGGACGAACACTGAAGCTTTCTTT. Protein: CASSIGTNTEAFF. The full variable domain, with the rest looked up from reference TRBV2 and TRBJ1-1, is EPEVTQTPSHQVTQMGQEVILRCVPISNHLYFYWYRQILGQKVEFLVSFYNNEISEKSEIFDDQFSVERPDGSNFTLKIRSTKLEDSAMYFCASSIGTNTEAFFGQGTRLTVV.

In this sample, this clonotype turned up many times. The V and J genes are TRBV7-2 and TRBJ2-7, with TRBD2 as a possible D gene (6 bases). The CDR3 covers 12 residues. V lost 1 base to trimming and J lost 9 bases, with 10 bases between them. Germline-derived CDR1 and CDR2 are SGHTA and FQGNSA. The DNA of the CDR3 is TGTGCCAGCAGCTTAGAGGGAGGAGGGCAGTACTTC. Its protein product is CASSLEGGGQYF. The variable domain in full, completed from reference TRBV7-2 and TRBJ2-7, reads GAGVSQSPSNKVTEKGKDVELRCDPISGHTALYWYRQSLGQGLEFLIYFQGNSAPDKSGLPSDRFSAERTGGSVSTLTIQRTQQEDSAVYLCASSLEGGGQYFGPGTRLTVT.

This clonotype was seen at least ten times. The chain employs TRBV6-1 and TRBJ1-5; D is possibly TRBD1 (5 bases). Trimming left V 6 bases short and J 4 bases short, with 10 bases between. Germline CDR1 is MNHNS and CDR2 is SASEGT. The CDR3 runs to 13 residues. CDR3 in DNA: TGTGCCAGCAGCCGGGGGGTTAATCAGCCCCAGCATTTT. Its protein is CASSRGVNQPQHF.

This chain joins TRBV28 and TRBJ2-7; 7 positions agree with TRBD1. The CDR3 loop spans 16 amino acids. J lost 5 bases, V lost 5 bases, and 15 bases had no gene match. Germline loops: CDR1 MDHEN, CDR2 SYDVKM. For the CDR3, the DNA is TGTGCCAGCAGTACCAATCCCGGGACAGCTTCCCACGAGCAGTACTTC. It encodes CASSTNPGTASHEQYF.

The chain combines TRBV29-1 with TRBJ2-7; 8 bases are a match to TRBD2. Trimming at V came to 0 bases and at J to 7 bases, leaving 8 bases not matched to a gene. The CDR3 spans 14 residues. CDR1 and CDR2 from the germline V gene are SQVTM and ANQGSEA. The chain's CDR3 is CSVEDSPGGREQYF. CDR3 nucleotides: TGCAGCGTTGAAGATTCGCCGGGAGGGAGGGAGCAGTACTTC.

This clonotype appeared a few times. The CDR3 here is CAIRGGLRPYEQYF. Written as DNA, the CDR3 is TGTGCCATCAGGGGGGGACTCCGGCCCTACGAGCAGTACTTC. This chain links TRBV10-3 with TRBJ2-7; possibly TRBD2 for D (6 bases). Trimming stripped 6 bases from V and 2 bases from J, with 14 bases between. Germline CDR1 and CDR2: ENHRY and SYGVKD. CDR3 length: 14 residues.

The chain joins TRBV6-1 to TRBJ1-2; 7 nucleotides align to TRBD1. V was clipped by 7 bases and J by 4 bases; unmatched bases: 9. The CDR3 contains 14 residues. CDR1 is MNHNS and CDR2 is SASEGT in the germline V gene. The CDR3 nucleotides read TGTGCCAGCACCGGACAGGACTTAATCTATGGCTACACCTTC. Protein: CASTGQDLIYGYTF.